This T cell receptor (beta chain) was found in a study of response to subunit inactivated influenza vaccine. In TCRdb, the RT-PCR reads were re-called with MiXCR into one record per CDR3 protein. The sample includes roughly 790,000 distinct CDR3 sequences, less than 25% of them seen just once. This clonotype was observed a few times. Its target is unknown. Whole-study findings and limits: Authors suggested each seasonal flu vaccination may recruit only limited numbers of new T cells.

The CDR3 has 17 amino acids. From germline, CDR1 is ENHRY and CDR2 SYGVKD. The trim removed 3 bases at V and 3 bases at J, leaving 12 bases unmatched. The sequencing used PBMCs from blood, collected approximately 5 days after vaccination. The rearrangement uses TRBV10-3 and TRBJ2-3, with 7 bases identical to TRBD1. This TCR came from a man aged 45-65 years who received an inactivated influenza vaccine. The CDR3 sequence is CAISDFLETGKTDTQYF. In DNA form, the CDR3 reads TGTGCCATCAGTGACTTCCTCGAGACAGGGAAGACAGATACGCAGTATTTT.